This T cell receptor (beta chain) was observed in a study of CD8+ T cells in alopecia areata. Trimming left V 4 bases short and J 0 bases short, with 8 bases between. The CDR3 is 13 residues long. Germline values: CDR1 SGDLS, CDR2 YYNGEE. Extracted from the samples, RNA was reverse transcribed into cDNA to serve as the sequencing template. The assay was immunoSEQ multiplex PCR, and TCRdb's table has in-frame clones only and misses some. The sample yields 120,000 or so clones, under 65% seen once. Stated treatment: oral pan-JAK inhibitor, 5-10 mg twice daily. The source of this sequence is a human donor with alopecia areata. Sequencing used CD4+ T cells sorted from blood, obtained at week 4, from a patient treated with tofacitinib. The genes are TRBV9 and TRBJ2-7, with no clear D. This CDR3 reads CASSPESSYEQYF. CDR3 nucleotides: TGTGCCAGCAGCCCCGAGAGCTCCTACGAGCAGTACTTC.